This T cell receptor (beta chain) was sequenced in a study of siplizumab effects on memory and regulatory T cells. Overall study findings and caveats: Alloreactive sequences that could be traced to unstimulated CD4+ memory cells showed a significant reduction under siplizumab. The mean Treg-derived percentage of mappable alloreactive CD4+ clones was about 70% with siplizumab compared with 25% to 30% in controls.

As for this clone: Its target is not known.

For every sample, about 10^5 TCR templates were assayed. Repertoires were generated with immunoSEQ multiplex PCR, while TCRdb's copy carries only in-frame clones and drops some. Among 55,000 to 70,000 clones listed, 80% to 95% were seen once. Germline assignment: CDR1 SGDLS and CDR2 YYNGEE. The CDR3 loop spans 14 amino acids. V shed 4 bases, J shed 2 bases, and the junction held 4 bases outside the gene matches. The chain combines TRBV9 with TRBJ2-7; TRBD2 matches at 9 bases. The receptor's source is a human donor in good health. Sequencing was done on a sample of CD8+ T cells sorted from blood. CDR3 loop: CASSKAGGAYEQYF. The DNA for the CDR3 is TGTGCCAGCAGCAAAGCGGGAGGCGCCTACGAGCAGTACTTC.